These 21 T cell receptor beta chains came from one sample sequenced in a study of T cell responses to AZD1222 COVID-19 vaccine. Assay: immunoSEQ multiplex PCR; the TCRdb copy retains only in-frame clones and omits some. The sample records tens of thousands of clones, about 91% being singletons. Sequenced here: peripheral blood, sampled on day 0 of MenACWY control vaccination. All receptors come from an adult in good health.

J is TRBJ1-5 and V is TRBV30; 9 bases match TRBD1. The junction had 0 bases not matched to a gene; V was cut back by 5 bases and J by 1 base. The CDR3 loop spans 13 amino acids. The V gene's germline CDR1 is GTSNPN and CDR2 SVGIG (reference sequence). CDR3 DNA: TGTGCCTGGGGGACAGGGAGCAATCAGCCCCAGCATTTT. Protein sequence: CAWGTGSNQPQHF.

The CDR3: CASSLSRLAQETQYF. In DNA form, the CDR3 reads TGTGCCAGCAGTTTATCTAGGCTAGCACAAGAGACCCAGTACTTC. The V gene is TRBV27, the J gene TRBJ2-5; TRBD2 might be the D (5 bases). CDR1 MNHEY and CDR2 SMNVEV come from the germline V gene (reference sequence). V lost 0 bases to trimming and J lost 2 bases, with 10 bases between them. This CDR3 contains 15 residues.

This chain connects TRBV6-6 to TRBJ1-4; D is unclear. The V end was cut by 4 bases, the J end by 8 bases, with 11 bases between. This CDR3 has 13 residues. The V gene's germline CDR1 is MNHNY and CDR2 SVGAGI (reference sequence). DNA for the CDR3: TGTGCCAGCAGTTTCAAAGGGAGGGAAAAACTGTTTTTT. Translating gives CASSFKGREKLFF.

The rearrangement uses TRBV5-1 and TRBJ2-1, with 15 bases identical to TRBD2. The CDR3 consists of 16 residues. Germline values: CDR1 SGHRS, CDR2 YFSETQ. Trimming at V came to 4 bases and at J to 7 bases, leaving 6 bases not matched to a gene. The CDR3, as DNA: TGCGCCAGCAGCGCCGGGACTAGCGGGGGGACGAATGAGCAGTTCTTC. Its translation: CASSAGTSGGTNEQFF. Combining the CDR3 with reference TRBV5-1 and TRBJ2-1 gives the whole variable domain KAGVTQTPRYLIKTRGQQVTLSCSPISGHRSVSWYQQTPGQGLQFLFEYFSETQRNKGNFPGRFSGRQFSNSRSEMNVSTLELGDSALYLCASSAGTSGGTNEQFFGPGTRLTVL.

The chain couples TRBV27 to TRBJ1-4, with TRBD1 identical over 8 bases. Per germline, CDR1 MNHEY and CDR2 SMNVEV (reference sequence). Trimming cost V 4 bases and J 6 bases; bases outside gene matches: 4. The CDR3 length is 14 residues. This CDR3 reads CASSSGTGDEKLFF. The CDR3 bases are TGTGCCAGCAGTTCCGGGACAGGAGATGAAAAACTGTTTTTT.

CDR3 in amino acids: CASSEKGADQPQHF. CDR3 sequence (DNA): TGTGCCAGCAGTGAAAAGGGGGCCGATCAGCCCCAGCATTTT. The J gene is TRBJ1-5, the V gene TRBV6-1; 7 bases match TRBD1. The V and J ends lost 2 bases and 5 bases, in that order; junction bases with no gene match: 3. CDR1 and CDR2 from the germline V gene are MNHNS and SASEGT. CDR3 length: 14 amino acids.

The chain recombines TRBV2 with TRBJ1-2, with TRBD1 as a possible D gene (6 bases). The CDR3 is 16 residues long. Trimming shortened V by 4 bases and J by 1 base, and 16 bases separated the two germline ends. Germline V gene data show CDR1 as SNHLY and CDR2 as FYNNEI. CDR3 region: CASSADRPSLNYGYTF. In DNA, the CDR3 is TGTGCCAGCAGTGCAGACAGGCCGAGCCTTAACTATGGCTACACCTTC.

As to this clone: The sample has other DNA sequences that encode this CDR3 too. V gene TRBV18 combines with J gene TRBJ2-2, with D possibly TRBD1 on 6 matching bases. Trimming took off 3 bases at V and 0 bases at J, with 11 bases between the two ends. The CDR3 sequence is 16 residues long. Germline lookup yields CDR1 KGHSH and CDR2 LQKENI. The CDR3 nucleotides are TGTGCCAGCTCACCTCCGACAGGAACGAACACCGGGGAGCTGTTTTTT. It is translated as CASSPPTGTNTGELFF.

V is TRBV9 and J is TRBJ1-1, with a possible D match to TRBD1 (5 bases). Trimming stripped 0 bases from V and 9 bases from J, with 15 bases between. Germline V CDR1 and CDR2: SGDLS, YYNGEE. This CDR3 has 14 residues. The CDR3 here is CASSVDMGEAQAFF. CDR3 in DNA: TGTGCCAGCAGCGTAGATATGGGGGAAGCGCAAGCTTTCTTT.

The chain is built from TRBV13 and TRBJ2-5; D not resolved. Germline V CDR1 and CDR2: PRHDT, FYEKMQ (reference sequence). This CDR3 spans 14 amino acids. V was clipped by 0 bases and J by 2 bases, with 7 bases between them. The CDR3 DNA sequence: TGTGCCAGCAGCTTAGGTCCTATACAAGAGACCCAGTACTTC. This sequence encodes CASSLGPIQETQYF.

This chain uses TRBV3-1 (or the pseudogene TRBV3-2) with TRBJ2-1; TRBD2 matches at 11 bases. The CDR3 is 18 amino acids. With 0 bases clipped from V and 5 bases from J, the junction kept 9 bases outside the gene matches. CDR1 LGHDT and CDR2 YNNKEL come from the germline V gene (reference sequence). In nucleotides, the CDR3 is TGTGCCAGCAGCCAAGAGACTAGCGGGGTGGGTGACGACAATGAGCAGTTCTTC. Its protein is CASSQETSGVGDDNEQFF.

The gene calls are TRBV5-6 and TRBJ2-2; 8 nucleotides agree with TRBD2. The germline V gene has CDR1 SGHDT and CDR2 YYEEEE. This CDR3 spans 18 amino acids. V dropped 3 bases and J dropped 9; count of bases not matched to a gene: 19. CDR3 bases: TGTGCCAGCAGCTCGGGAGCACTAGCGGTACTAGAACACCGGGAGCTGTTTTTT. Translated, it gives CASSSGALAVLEHRELFF.

The genes are TRBV9 and TRBJ1-3; 9 positions agree with TRBD1. Germline CDR1 reads SGDLS; CDR2 reads YYNGEE. There are 17 residues in the CDR3. After removal of 4 bases from V and 0 bases from J, the junction contained 8 bases not matched to a gene. The CDR3 region is CASSSWTGEYSGNTIYF. Here the CDR3 DNA reads TGTGCCAGCAGCTCTTGGACAGGGGAGTACTCTGGAAACACCATATATTTT.

This clone was seen more than once but under ten times. The chain recombines TRBV28 with TRBJ1-5, with 10 bases matching TRBD1. The germline CDR1 and CDR2 sequences are MDHEN and SYDVKM. V shed 6 bases, J shed 3 bases, and the junction held 8 bases outside the gene matches. This CDR3 contains 16 residues. The CDR3 loop reads CASSSPGTGDNQPQHF. DNA of the CDR3: TGTGCCAGCAGCTCACCCGGGACAGGGGACAATCAGCCCCAGCATTTT.

V and J are TRBV7-2 and TRBJ1-1, with unresolved D. The ends were cut back, 5 bases at V and 0 bases at J, with 10 bases in the middle. CDR3 length equals 14 residues. The germline CDR1 and CDR2 sequences are SGHTA and FQGNSA. The CDR3 sequence: CASSPGLLNTEAFF. The CDR3 DNA reads TGTGCCAGCAGCCCCGGACTCTTGAACACTGAAGCTTTCTTT.

The chain uses TRBV6-6 and TRBJ1-1; D might be TRBD1 (5 bases). The CDR3 totals 13 residues. The germline V gene encodes CDR1 MNHNY and CDR2 SVGAGI (reference sequence). Trimming took 5 bases from V and 2 from J, leaving 9 bases between them. CDR3 amino acids: CASSVDTNTEAFF. CDR3 DNA sequence: TGTGCCAGCAGTGTGGACACTAACACTGAAGCTTTCTTT.

V usage is TRBV9 and J usage is TRBJ1-4; weak D call: TRBD1 (6 bases). Trimming removed 0 bases from V and 5 bases from J, with 11 bases in between. The CDR3 length is 15 residues. Germline V gives CDR1 SGDLS, CDR2 YYNGEE. CDR3 amino acids: CASSVVGTPNEKLFF. Written as DNA, the CDR3 is TGTGCCAGCAGCGTAGTTGGGACACCAAATGAAAAACTGTTTTTT.

This clone was detected a few times. The chain has TRBV7-3 and TRBJ2-1; D is unclear. CDR1 is SGHTA and CDR2 is FQGTGA in the germline V gene. The CDR3 loop spans 13 amino acids. Trimming took 1 base from V and 6 from J, leaving 7 bases between them. DNA for the CDR3: TGTGCCAGCAGCTTAAGCATTACCAATGAGCAGTTCTTC. Translation gives CASSLSITNEQFF.

This clone was found once. The J gene is TRBJ2-3, the V gene TRBV3-1 (or the pseudogene TRBV3-2), with D hard to call. V was trimmed by 4 bases and J by 0 bases, leaving 8 bases between them. The CDR3 is 14 amino acids. Germline loops: CDR1 LGHDT, CDR2 YNNKEL (reference sequence). This CDR3 is CASSPGPSTDTQYF. CDR3 nucleotide sequence: TGTGCCAGCAGCCCAGGCCCGAGCACAGATACGCAGTATTTT.

The V call is TRBV4-3, the J call TRBJ1-2; D uncertain. The CDR3 spans 16 residues. CDR1 LGHNA and CDR2 YSLEER come from the germline V gene. The V end lost 4 bases, the J end lost 0 bases, and 15 bases lay between the germline ends. In nucleotides, the CDR3 is TGCGCCAGCAGCCGGGGAGGGATGGACTCTAACTATGGCTACACCTTC. Encoded protein: CASSRGGMDSNYGYTF.

The chain employs TRBV19 and TRBJ1-1, with D hard to call. This CDR3 has 13 residues. Germline-derived CDR1 and CDR2 are LNHDA and SQIVND (reference sequence). V was pared by 5 bases and J by 4 bases, with 11 bases between. CDR3 DNA: TGTGCCAGTAGTCCCCGTGAGGGCACTGAAGCTTTCTTT. The encoded protein is CASSPREGTEAFF. Combining the CDR3 with reference TRBV19 and TRBJ1-1 gives the whole variable domain DGGITQSPKYLFRKEGQNVTLSCEQNLNHDAMYWYRQDPGQGLRLIYYSQIVNDFQKGDIAEGYSVSREKKESFPLTVTSAQKNPTAFYLCASSPREGTEAFFGQGTRLTVV.